What follows are 2 T cell receptor beta chains derived from one specimen sequenced in a study of T cells in Graves' hyperthyroidism and ophthalmopathy. The investigators amplified TCR beta CDR3 regions from RNA transcripts. When the TCR CDR3 underwent first-round RT-PCR, the HTBI primer set was used. MiXCR, run by TCRdb on the multiplex PCR reads, gives a single entry per CDR3 protein. In the table there are around 620,000 distinct CDR3 sequences, 16% of which are singletons. The sequenced sample was blood. All receptors come from a woman aged 25 to 45 with Graves' hyperthyroidism.

This chain links TRBV30 with TRBJ2-3, with a weak D call TRBD1 (6 bases). Per the germline V gene, CDR1 is GTSNPN and CDR2 is SVGIG (reference sequence). Trimming removed 7 bases at V and 0 bases at J, with 29 bases between. CDR3 length: 19 amino acids. The CDR3 spells CALTSVFPTGQTSTDTQYF. CDR3 DNA: TGTGCCTTGACCTCCGTTTTCCCAACAGGGCAAACAAGCACAGATACGCAGTATTTT.

In this sample, this clonotype turned up many times. The rearrangement links TRBV7-2 to TRBJ2-5, with D possibly TRBD2 on 6 matching bases. CDR1 and CDR2 from the germline V gene are SGHTA and FQGNSA. Trimming stripped 2 bases from V and 5 bases from J, with 12 bases between. The CDR3 totals 14 residues. Here the CDR3 reads CASSLMEGRETQYF. DNA for the CDR3: TGTGCCAGCAGCTTAATGGAGGGGCGGGAGACCCAGTACTTC.